The next 10 T cell receptor beta chains were all read from a single sample in a study of T cells in Graves' hyperthyroidism and ophthalmopathy. Template material for amplifying TCR beta CDR3 regions consisted of RNA transcripts. HTBI primers were employed in a first-round RT-PCR of the TCR CDR3. TCRdb ran MiXCR on the multiplex PCR reads and lists one entry per CDR3 protein. The repertoire holds about 290,000 distinct CDR3 sequences, with 16% as singletons. Material for sequencing was blood. These receptors originate from a man aged 30-40 years with Graves' hyperthyroidism.

This clonotype was seen at least ten times. This chain connects TRBV12-3 or TRBV12-4 to TRBJ2-1, with 10 positions matching TRBD2. The CDR3 runs to 21 residues. Trimming cost V 1 base and J 2 bases; bases outside gene matches: 17. The CDR3 spells CASSLVKWASGSGLTYNEQFF. The CDR3, as DNA: TGTGCCAGCAGTTTAGTAAAGTGGGCTAGCGGGAGTGGTCTGACCTACAATGAGCAGTTCTTC.

The CDR3 spells CAWSVSGTSEQFF. In DNA, the CDR3 is TGTGCCTGGAGTGTTTCGGGGACCAGTGAGCAGTTCTTC. The genes are TRBV30 and TRBJ2-1; possibly TRBD1 or TRBD2 for D (5 bases each). From germline, CDR1 is GTSNPN and CDR2 SVGIG (reference sequence). This CDR3 comprises 13 residues. The V end lost 0 bases, the J end lost 9 bases, and 12 bases lay between the germline ends.

This clonotype came up many times. The chain couples TRBV7-3 to TRBJ2-3; D not certain. CDR1 and CDR2 from the germline V gene are SGHTA and FQGTGA. Trimming left V 5 bases short and J 5 bases short, with 11 bases between. This CDR3 has 13 amino acids. The CDR3 DNA sequence: TGTGCCAGCAGCCTTAGCCTTGGAGATACGCAGTATTTT. This codes for CASSLSLGDTQYF.

This clonotype was counted at least ten times. The J gene is TRBJ2-7, the V gene TRBV9; the match to TRBD1 covers 8 bases. This CDR3 comprises 14 residues. Germline trimming cut 5 bases from V and 7 bases from J; bases unmatched to any gene: 11. The germline CDR1 and CDR2 sequences are SGDLS and YYNGEE. In DNA form, the CDR3 reads TGTGCCAGCAGTCGTGCCGGACAGGGTTATGAGCAGTACTTC. Protein sequence: CASSRAGQGYEQYF.

This clonotype came up a few times. The rearrangement joins TRBV6-1 to TRBJ2-3; no clear D gene. Germline V gives CDR1 MNHNS, CDR2 SASEGT. This CDR3 is 13 amino acids long. V lost 3 bases and J lost 1, with 5 bases in between. CDR3 in DNA: TGTGCCAGCAGTGACCCAGGCACAGATACGCAGTATTTT. It encodes CASSDPGTDTQYF.

This rearrangement joins TRBV19 to TRBJ1-3, with TRBD1 as a possible D gene (5 bases). Per germline, CDR1 LNHDA and CDR2 SQIVND (reference sequence). With 6 bases removed from V and 0 bases from J, the gap between germline ends came to 15 bases. The CDR3 loop spans 16 amino acids. CDR3 region: CASSPGTALSGNTIYF. In DNA, the CDR3 is TGTGCCAGTAGCCCCGGGACCGCACTCTCTGGAAACACCATATATTTT.

The CDR3 coding sequence is TGCGCCAGCAGCTTAACAGGTTATGGTGAAAAACTGTTTTTT. Protein: CASSLTGYGEKLFF. The chain links TRBV5-1 to TRBJ1-4; a possible D gene is TRBD1 (5 bases). This CDR3 contains 14 residues. Trimming cost V 2 bases and J 7 bases, with 12 bases left between them. Germline CDR1 reads SGHRS; CDR2 reads YFSETQ.

This clonotype was seen many times. The chain is built from TRBV3-1 and TRBJ1-2; D perhaps matches TRBD1 (6 bases). Germline V gene sequence: CDR1 LGHDT, CDR2 YNNKEL (reference sequence). V was trimmed by 1 base and J by 13 bases, leaving 10 bases between them. The CDR3 covers 11 residues. The CDR3 nucleotides read TGTGCCAGCAGCCAAGGTGGGGGCAGCACCTTC. Translating gives CASSQGGGSTF.

This clonotype has ten or more counts. V usage is TRBV12-3 or TRBV12-4 and J usage is TRBJ2-1; D unclear. The CDR3 sequence is 13 residues long. Between the trimmed V and J ends, which lost 4 bases and 6 bases, there was a span of 10 bases. In DNA form, the CDR3 reads TGTGCCAGCAGTTCCCCCTGGGGCAATGAGCAGTTCTTC. It codes for CASSSPWGNEQFF.

This chain links TRBV5-6 with TRBJ1-2; TRBD1 matches 8 bases. The CDR3 has 14 amino acids. V lost 4 bases, J lost 9 bases, and 11 bases stayed unmatched. Germline-derived CDR1 and CDR2 are SGHDT and YYEEEE. CDR3 DNA sequence: TGTGCCAGCAGCCTCCCTGACAGGGGATGGAGCTACACCTTC. Its protein product is CASSLPDRGWSYTF.